Listed here are 2 T cell receptor beta chains from one sample, sequenced in a study of vaccination effects on CD4 cells after COVID-19. Antigen-specific CD4+ T cells expanded by the ViraFEST assay with viral peptide pools were then sequenced. Subsequent to 10 days of culture, CD4+ T cells were isolated. Each participant was administered two doses of either the BNT162b2 or the mRNA-1273 vaccine. Only in-frame clones appear in the TCRdb table, and some are missing; sequencing was by immunoSEQ multiplex PCR. The sample lists about 31,000 clones, approximately 60% occurring once. Which antigens these TCRs recognize remains unknown. This specimen was CD4+ T cells from PBMCs cultured with SARS-CoV-2 spike peptides, taken after COVID-19 vaccination. The source is a human donor who received a COVID-19 vaccine.

The chain couples TRBV5-1 to TRBJ2-1; 10 bases map to TRBD2. V was pared by 0 bases and J by 8 bases, with 2 bases of the junction left unmatched. The CDR3 extends over 14 amino acids. Germline CDR1 and CDR2: SGHRS and YFSETQ. The CDR3 coding sequence is TGCGCCAGCAGCTTGGTTAGCGGGGGGTATGAGCAGTTCTTC. Amino acids: CASSLVSGGYEQFF.

The chain employs TRBV5-1 and TRBJ2-3; 11 bases align to TRBD2. The trim removed 1 base at V and 4 bases at J, leaving 5 bases unmatched. Per germline, CDR1 SGHRS and CDR2 YFSETQ. This CDR3 region has 16 residues. The CDR3 reads CASSLLYSGRADTQYF. In nucleotides, the CDR3 is TGCGCCAGCAGCTTGCTTTATAGCGGGAGGGCAGATACGCAGTATTTT. Looking up the rest from reference TRBV5-1 and TRBJ2-3 gives the full variable domain: KAGVTQTPRYLIKTRGQQVTLSCSPISGHRSVSWYQQTPGQGLQFLFEYFSETQRNKGNFPGRFSGRQFSNSRSEMNVSTLELGDSALYLCASSLLYSGRADTQYFGPGTRLTVL.